This entry lists 3 T cell receptor beta chains sequenced from one sample in a study of beta chain features in type 1 diabetes. Their specific antigens are unknown. General observations from the study: Across all four CD4+ subsets, people with type 1 diabetes showed modestly shorter TCRB CDR3s.

As every portion of the isolated RNA was reverse transcribed, the sequencing read expressed TCRB transcripts. Libraries were prepared by immunoSEQ multiplex PCR; TCRdb keeps only in-frame clonotypes and omits some of them. This table holds roughly 350,000 clones, around 10% found once. The sample consisted of central memory CD4+ T cells from blood. These receptors all stem from a young man with type 1 diabetes.

Here the CDR3 reads CASSRGWAGSDSTDTQYF. As DNA, the CDR3 is TGCGCCAGCAGCCGGGGATGGGCGGGATCCGATAGCACAGATACGCAGTATTTT. This chain connects TRBV5-1 to TRBJ2-3, with D tentatively TRBD2 (6 bases). The CDR3 is 18 amino acids. With 4 bases removed from V and 0 bases from J, the gap between germline ends came to 21 bases. Germline lookup yields CDR1 SGHRS and CDR2 YFSETQ. Drawing the rest from reference TRBV5-1 and TRBJ2-3, the complete variable domain is KAGVTQTPRYLIKTRGQQVTLSCSPISGHRSVSWYQQTPGQGLQFLFEYFSETQRNKGNFPGRFSGRQFSNSRSEMNVSTLELGDSALYLCASSRGWAGSDSTDTQYFGPGTRLTVL.

This clone was seen repeatedly, ten times or more. This sequence joins TRBV28 and TRBJ2-7; 7 bases fit TRBD2. The germline V gene has CDR1 MDHEN and CDR2 SYDVKM. The J segment lost 8 bases and the V segment lost 7 bases, leaving 11 bases of the junction unmatched. The CDR3 contains 13 residues. For the CDR3, the DNA is TGTGCCAGCACCACGTTGGGGGGGGAGAAGCAGTACTTC. It specifies CASTTLGGEKQYF.

This clone has just a few counts. The CDR3: CASSSFQETQYF. In DNA, the CDR3 is TGTGCCAGCAGCTCGTTCCAAGAGACCCAGTACTTC. The V and J genes are TRBV5-8 and TRBJ2-5; no reliable D call. This CDR3 comprises 12 residues. V shed 3 bases and J shed 1 base, with 4 bases lying between them. Germline values: CDR1 SGHTS, CDR2 YDEGEE.